Sequencing of this T cell receptor beta chain was carried out in a study of OX40 agonist ivuxolimab in advanced cancers. Study at large: Patients' therapy was ivuxolimab, an antibody that acts as an agonist of OX40 (CD134).

The V gene lost 6 bases and the J gene lost 8 bases, with 18 bases spanning the gap. From germline, CDR1 is MNHEY and CDR2 SVGAGI. The CDR3 is 14 amino acids. Collection of blood occurred at baseline, at cycle 4 day 1, and at cycle 7 day 1. General observations from the study: People who partly responded at 0.1-3.0 mg/kg had some of the least clonal expansion seen. In the 0.1 to 3.0 mg/kg range, CD4+ and CD8+ blood T cells had expanded clonally by week 6.

This clone was seen once. Its antigen remains unknown. The method was immunoSEQ multiplex PCR; TCRdb's version includes in-frame clones alone and lacks a portion of them. This table holds nearly 20,000 clones, 86% found once. The input for sequencing was CD4+ or CD8+ T cells sorted from blood, taken in a trial of the OX40 agonist ivuxolimab. The rearrangement links TRBV6-5 to TRBJ2-3; D is perhaps TRBD1 (7 bases). The sequence derives from an adult with an advanced solid tumor such as melanoma, head and neck, liver or kidney cancer. The CDR3 sequence is CASSMTGPEGTQYF. The CDR3 bases are TGTGCCAGCAGCATGACAGGGCCGGAGGGTACGCAGTATTTT.